A single sample is the source of the 6 T cell receptor beta chains below, sequenced in a study of shared clonotypes between healthy human individuals (TCRdb year 2020). CD8 naive samples consisted of CD45RO-negative cells that were positively selected for CCR7, yielding a CD45RA+CCR7+ population without TemRA cells. The library was generated by the immunoSEQ multiplex PCR assay. Imported from immuneACCESS, the table was reduced by TCRdb to in-frame sequences with V and J called. These copies leave out some clones; in studies compared against another copy, an unresolved V gene accounts for under half, and the cause of the remainder is not known. Here the sample has about 750,000 clones; 90% to 95% occur a single time. The top ten hold more than 20% of the sample. The material sequenced was naive CD8+ T cells sorted from blood. The sample's cell subset or site label, in plain terms: CD45RA+CCR7+. The receptors here all came from a man between 25 and 39 years old in good health.

This chain uses TRBV19 with TRBJ1-1; the D gene is possibly TRBD1 (6 bases). Germline V lookup: CDR1 LNHDA, CDR2 SQIVND (reference sequence). Trimming took 9 bases from V and 3 from J, leaving 14 bases between them. The CDR3 loop spans 13 amino acids. CDR3 loop: CASTGRADTEAFF. The CDR3 DNA reads as TGTGCCAGCACAGGGAGGGCGGACACTGAAGCTTTCTTT.

This chain joins TRBV28 and TRBJ1-5, with TRBD1 as a possible D gene (5 bases). The V end was cut by 1 base, the J end by 5 bases, with 9 bases between. Looked up from germline, CDR1 is MDHEN and CDR2 is SYDVKM. The CDR3 consists of 14 residues. The CDR3 bases are TGTGCCAGCAGTTTATTACGGGGGTATCAGCCCCAGCATTTT. This translates into CASSLLRGYQPQHF.

The gene calls are TRBV27 and TRBJ1-5; a weak D match, TRBD1 (5 bases). Trimming cost V 5 bases and J 4 bases, with 12 bases left between them. CDR3 length equals 14 residues. CDR1 and CDR2 from the germline V gene are MNHEY and SMNVEV (reference sequence). CDR3 coding DNA: TGTGCCAGCAGTCTGGGGACGGAGAATCAGCCCCAGCATTTT. This translates into CASSLGTENQPQHF.

V gene TRBV28 combines with J gene TRBJ2-4; D is perhaps TRBD2 (6 bases). The CDR3 runs to 14 residues. Deletions cut 5 bases from V and 7 bases from J, with 15 bases between. In germline, CDR1 is MDHEN, CDR2 SYDVKM. CDR3 sequence reads: CASSRNWGVNIQYF. DNA for the CDR3: TGTGCCAGCAGTAGGAACTGGGGGGTGAACATTCAGTACTTC.

The V gene is TRBV30, the J gene TRBJ2-3, with 7 bases matching TRBD2. The germline V gene has CDR1 GTSNPN and CDR2 SVGIG (reference sequence). V lost 5 bases, J lost 2 bases, and 4 bases stayed unmatched. This CDR3 is built from 13 residues. The CDR3 loop is CAWASGITDTQYF. CDR3 sequence (DNA): TGTGCCTGGGCGAGCGGGATCACAGATACGCAGTATTTT.

The gene calls are TRBV20-1 and TRBJ2-7, with D unresolved. The length of the CDR3 is 10 residues. The germline V gene encodes CDR1 DFQATT and CDR2 SNEGSKA (reference sequence). The V and J ends lost 0 bases and 6 bases respectively, with 3 bases between them. The CDR3 protein is CSARDLEQYF. The CDR3 nucleotides are TGCAGTGCTAGAGATCTCGAGCAGTACTTC.